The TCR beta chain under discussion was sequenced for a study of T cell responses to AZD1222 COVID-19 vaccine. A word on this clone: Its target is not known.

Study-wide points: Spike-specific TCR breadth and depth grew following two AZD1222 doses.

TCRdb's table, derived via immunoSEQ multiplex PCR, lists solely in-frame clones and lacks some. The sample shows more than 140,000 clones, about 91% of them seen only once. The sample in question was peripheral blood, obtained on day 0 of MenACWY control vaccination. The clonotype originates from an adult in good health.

The CDR3 region is CASSQTPGYGYTF. The CDR3 DNA sequence: TGTGCCAGCAGTCAGACCCCCGGCTATGGCTACACCTTC. V usage is TRBV28 and J usage is TRBJ1-2; D unclear. The V and J ends lost 5 bases and 4 bases respectively, with 11 bases between them. Per the germline V gene, CDR1 is MDHEN and CDR2 is SYDVKM. This CDR3 contains 13 residues.